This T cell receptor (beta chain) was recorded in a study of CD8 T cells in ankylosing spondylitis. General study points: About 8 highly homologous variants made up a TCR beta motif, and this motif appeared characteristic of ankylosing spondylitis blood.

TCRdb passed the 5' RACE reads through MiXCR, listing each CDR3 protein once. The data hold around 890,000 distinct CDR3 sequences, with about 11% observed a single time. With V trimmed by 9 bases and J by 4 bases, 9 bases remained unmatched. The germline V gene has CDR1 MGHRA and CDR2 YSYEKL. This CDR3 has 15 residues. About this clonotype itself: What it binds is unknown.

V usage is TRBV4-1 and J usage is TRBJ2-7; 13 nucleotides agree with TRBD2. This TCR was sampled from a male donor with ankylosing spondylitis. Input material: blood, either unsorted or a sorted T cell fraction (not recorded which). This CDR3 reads CASTGGLAGVYEQYF. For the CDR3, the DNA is TGCGCCAGTACTGGAGGACTAGCGGGAGTATACGAGCAGTACTTC.